The 30 T cell receptor beta chains below all came from one sample that was sequenced in a study of siplizumab effects on memory and regulatory T cells. Assay used: immunoSEQ multiplex PCR; TCRdb lists only in-frame clones, some missing. The data show roughly 80,000 clones, 87% seen once. What was sequenced was Tregs sorted from blood. The receptors were gathered from a human donor in good health.

The V gene is TRBV4-3, the J gene TRBJ1-4; D call uncertain. The CDR3 loop spans 13 amino acids. Trimming took off 4 bases at V and 10 bases at J, with 13 bases between the two ends. CDR1 and CDR2 from the germline V gene are LGHNA and YSLEER. The CDR3 sequence: CASSLEERGKLFF. The CDR3, as DNA: TGCGCCAGCAGCCTGGAGGAACGTGGAAAACTGTTTTTT.

The V and J genes are TRBV21-1 and TRBJ1-1. TRBV21-1 is annotated as a pseudogene. CDR3 length: 13 amino acids. The CDR3 coding sequence is TGTGCCAGTACAGGGAGGGGGAACACTGAAGCTTTCTTT. Its protein product is CASTGRGNTEAFF.

V and J are TRBV9 and TRBJ1-1; no firm D call. Trimming left V 3 bases short and J 5 bases short, with 11 bases between. CDR1 SGDLS and CDR2 YYNGEE come from the germline V gene. The CDR3 sequence is 13 residues long. The CDR3 spells CASSAGWGTEAFF. The CDR3 nucleotides read TGTGCCAGCAGCGCGGGTTGGGGAACTGAAGCTTTCTTT.

Concerning this clone: The same CDR3 also results from other DNA sequences found in this sample. This chain uses TRBV6-1 with TRBJ2-1, with D possibly being TRBD2 (6 bases). Trimming pared 4 bases from V and 6 bases from J, leaving 25 bases between. Germline V lookup: CDR1 MNHNS, CDR2 SASEGT. The CDR3 is 18 residues long. CDR3 protein: CASSVSSAGRGLLNEQFF. In DNA, the CDR3 is TGTGCCAGCAGTGTTAGTTCGGCGGGGCGGGGTCTACTCAATGAGCAGTTCTTC.

V usage is TRBV2 and J usage is TRBJ1-1; D is ambiguous. The CDR3 spans 11 residues. V shed 8 bases and J shed 1 base, with 5 bases lying between them. CDR1 and CDR2 from the germline V gene are SNHLY and FYNNEI. Written as DNA, the CDR3 is TGTGCCAGCGTAGAGAACACTGAAGCTTTCTTT. Residues: CASVENTEAFF.

The gene calls are TRBV20-1 and TRBJ1-2; D is uncertain. This CDR3 has 11 amino acids. CDR1 is DFQATT and CDR2 is SNEGSKA in the germline V gene (reference sequence). This CDR3 is CAVQSPYGYTF. CDR3 coding DNA: TGCGCAGTGCAGAGCCCCTATGGCTACACCTTC.

J is TRBJ2-1 and V is TRBV4-2, with D possibly TRBD1 on 6 matching bases. The CDR3 runs 14 residues. Germline CDR1 reads LGHNA; CDR2 reads YNFKEQ. The ends were cut back, 2 bases at V and 7 bases at J, with 12 bases in the middle. CDR3 DNA sequence: TGTGCCAGCAGCCAAACGACAGGAATTAATGAGCAGTTCTTC. It is translated as CASSQTTGINEQFF.

V gene TRBV6-1 combines with J gene TRBJ2-3; D gene ambiguous. Germline CDR1 and CDR2: MNHNS and SASEGT. The CDR3 contains 13 residues. V dropped 0 bases and J dropped 7 bases, with 8 bases sitting between them. CDR3 protein: CASSEARVNTQYF. Written as DNA, the CDR3 is TGTGCCAGCAGTGAAGCGCGTGTGAATACGCAGTATTTT.

The chain recombines TRBV19 with TRBJ1-1; 7 bases fit TRBD1. The V gene's germline CDR1 is LNHDA and CDR2 SQIVND (reference sequence). Trimming cost V 4 bases and J 7 bases; bases outside gene matches: 12. The CDR3 consists of 15 residues. Written as DNA, the CDR3 is TGTGCCAGTAGTAGTCACAGGGGTGGCTACGTTGAAGCTTTCTTT. This gives the protein CASSSHRGGYVEAFF.

V is TRBV7-2 and J is TRBJ2-4, with 8 bases fitting TRBD1. Germline CDR1 is SGHTA and CDR2 is FQGNSA. The CDR3 contains 16 residues. V was clipped by 4 bases and J by 7 bases; unmatched bases: 12. CDR3 in amino acids: CASSSETGTGGNIQYF. Written as DNA, the CDR3 is TGTGCCAGCAGCTCAGAAACCGGGACAGGTGGGAACATTCAGTACTTC.

This chain links TRBV11-1 with TRBJ2-2; D uncertain. CDR3 size: 14 residues. Per germline, CDR1 SGHAT and CDR2 FQDESV (reference sequence). V was trimmed by 4 bases and J by 2 bases, leaving 8 bases between them. The CDR3, as DNA: TGTGCCAGCAGCTATGTAGTTAACACCGGGGAGCTGTTTTTT. Translation gives CASSYVVNTGELFF.

The rearrangement uses TRBV29-1 and TRBJ2-7; 9 bases fit TRBD1. Germline V gene sequence: CDR1 SQVTM, CDR2 ANQGSEA. The CDR3 has 14 residues. V lost 6 bases to trimming and J lost 5 bases; unmatched junction nucleotides: 11. The CDR3 reads CSVGTGTGHDEQYF. The CDR3 region has the DNA TGCAGCGTCGGCACCGGGACAGGGCACGACGAGCAGTACTTC.

This clone has a single count. The genes are TRBV5-1 and TRBJ1-1; D not resolved. Per germline, CDR1 SGHRS and CDR2 YFSETQ. V shed 4 bases and J shed 0 bases, with 10 bases lying between them. This CDR3 region has 14 residues. CDR3 loop: CASSPTSMNTEAFF. CDR3 nucleotides: TGCGCCAGCAGCCCCACCAGCATGAACACTGAAGCTTTCTTT. Full variable domain (missing parts from reference TRBV5-1 and TRBJ1-1): KAGVTQTPRYLIKTRGQQVTLSCSPISGHRSVSWYQQTPGQGLQFLFEYFSETQRNKGNFPGRFSGRQFSNSRSEMNVSTLELGDSALYLCASSPTSMNTEAFFGQGTRLTVV.

V usage is TRBV10-2 and J usage is TRBJ2-7; D uncertain. The CDR3 sequence is 11 residues long. Deletions cut 6 bases from V and 6 bases from J, with 9 bases between. Germline V lookup: CDR1 WSHSY, CDR2 SAAADI. This CDR3 reads CASSPSSEQYF. The CDR3 DNA follows: TGCGCCAGCAGCCCATCTTCCGAGCAGTACTTC.

This clone was detected a few times. The V and J genes are TRBV6-6 and TRBJ1-4, with a weak D call TRBD1 (5 bases). The CDR3 has 11 residues. The germline V and J ends were trimmed by 6 bases and 8 bases, with 7 bases remaining between them. Looked up from germline, CDR1 is MNHNY and CDR2 is SVGAGI (reference sequence). The DNA of the CDR3 is TGTGCCAGCAGGGGGCGAGAAAAACTGTTTTTT. Translation gives CASRGREKLFF.

The chain recombines TRBV5-1 with TRBJ1-1, with a weak D call TRBD1 (6 bases). Germline CDR1 is SGHRS and CDR2 is YFSETQ. There are 15 residues in the CDR3. With 0 bases removed from V and 5 bases from J, the gap between germline ends came to 14 bases. Here the CDR3 reads CASSLAAGVGTEAFF. The CDR3 DNA follows: TGCGCCAGCAGCTTGGCCGCAGGGGTAGGAACTGAAGCTTTCTTT. Complete variable domain (other parts from reference TRBV5-1 and TRBJ1-1): KAGVTQTPRYLIKTRGQQVTLSCSPISGHRSVSWYQQTPGQGLQFLFEYFSETQRNKGNFPGRFSGRQFSNSRSEMNVSTLELGDSALYLCASSLAAGVGTEAFFGQGTRLTVV.

This clone was detected only a few times. The chain uses TRBV6-5 and TRBJ2-5; 8 bases agree with TRBD1. CDR1 MNHEY and CDR2 SVGAGI come from the germline V gene. The CDR3 spans 15 residues. V shed 0 bases and J 4 bases; nucleotides not matched to a gene: 4. CDR3 sequence reads: CASSYSTGELETQYF. For the CDR3, the DNA is TGTGCCAGCAGTTACTCGACAGGGGAGCTAGAGACCCAGTACTTC.

The chain uses TRBV5-1 and TRBJ2-7, with D perhaps being TRBD1 or TRBD2 (5 bases each). Germline loops: CDR1 SGHRS, CDR2 YFSETQ. The CDR3 spans 14 residues. V was pared by 2 bases and J by 3 bases, with 12 bases between. The chain's CDR3 is CASSFSAGGYEQYF. As DNA, the CDR3 is TGCGCCAGCAGCTTCAGCGCTGGGGGCTACGAGCAGTACTTC.

The chain joins TRBV19 to TRBJ2-1, with unresolved D. The CDR3 covers 13 residues. CDR1 is LNHDA and CDR2 is SQIVND in the germline V gene (reference sequence). The ends were cut back, 1 base at V and 9 bases at J, with 10 bases in the middle. Here the CDR3 reads CASSIVSNTEQFF. The CDR3 bases are TGTGCCAGTAGTATAGTTAGCAATACTGAGCAGTTCTTC.

V is TRBV10-3 and J is TRBJ2-3; the D gene is possibly TRBD2 (7 bases). Trimming stripped 8 bases from V and 5 bases from J, with 17 bases between. CDR3 length: 14 residues. Germline V gives CDR1 ENHRY, CDR2 SYGVKD. CDR3 nucleotide sequence: TGTGCCATCTACGATGGGAGGGGGGGAGATACGCAGTATTTT. This codes for CAIYDGRGGDTQYF.

The gene calls are TRBV2 and TRBJ2-3, with 11 bases that match TRBD2. The germline gives CDR1 SNHLY, CDR2 FYNNEI. Trimming took 6 bases from V and 2 from J; bases not matched to a gene: 4. The CDR3 runs to 15 residues. Here the CDR3 reads CASRPGLAVTDTQYF. The CDR3 region has the DNA TGTGCCAGCAGACCGGGACTAGCGGTCACAGATACGCAGTATTTT.

The chain has TRBV5-6 and TRBJ2-5, with no clear D. The J call may be faulty, since TRBJ2-7 better matches the DNA end. The germline gives CDR1 SGHDT, CDR2 YYEEEE. There are 14 residues in the CDR3. In nucleotides, the CDR3 is TGTGCCAGCAGCTTAAGACCCCTCTCCTACGAGCAGTACTTC. Translated: CASSLRPLSYEQYF.

This chain connects TRBV4-2 to TRBJ1-2; 12 bases map to TRBD1. The trim removed 1 base at V and 4 bases at J, leaving 7 bases unmatched. The CDR3 is 17 residues long. Germline CDR1 reads LGHNA; CDR2 reads YNFKEQ. CDR3 protein: CASSQVAGTGGFYGYTF. The DNA for the CDR3 is TGTGCCAGCAGCCAAGTGGCCGGGACAGGGGGCTTCTATGGCTACACCTTC.

The chain employs TRBV6-5 and TRBJ1-2; D gene uncertain. This CDR3 has 10 residues. Germline V gene sequence: CDR1 MNHEY, CDR2 SVGAGI. V was pared by 7 bases and J by 8 bases, with 8 bases between. This CDR3 is CASKNGGYTF. The CDR3 DNA sequence: TGTGCCAGCAAGAATGGGGGCTACACCTTC.

This chain joins TRBV18 and TRBJ1-1; D gene ambiguous. The CDR3 is made up of 13 amino acids. The germline V gene has CDR1 KGHSH and CDR2 LQKENI. Trimming stripped 5 bases from V and 1 base from J, with 8 bases between. CDR3 residues: CASSSDQNTEAFF. CDR3 sequence (DNA): TGTGCCAGCTCATCAGATCAGAACACTGAAGCTTTCTTT.

This clone is a singleton in its sample. The DNA for the CDR3 is TGTGCTAGTGGTTTTAGGTTTCCAGATACGCAGTATTTT. It yields the protein CASGFRFPDTQYF. V usage is TRBV12-5 and J usage is TRBJ2-3, with D hard to call. Germline V gene data show CDR1 as LGHNT and CDR2 as FRNRAP. Trimming stripped 3 bases from V and 4 bases from J, with 8 bases between. The CDR3 is made up of 13 amino acids. Using reference TRBV12-5 and TRBJ2-3 for the parts outside the CDR3, the full variable domain is DARVTQTPRHKVTEMGQEVTMRCQPILGHNTVFWYRQTMMQGLELLAYFRNRAPLDDSGMPKDRFSAEMPDATLATLKIQPSEPRDSAVYFCASGFRFPDTQYFGPGTRLTVL.

The chain has TRBV5-1 and TRBJ2-5; perhaps TRBD2 as D (6 bases). V dropped 0 bases and J dropped 5 bases, with 8 bases sitting between them. The CDR3 length is 13 residues. CDR1 and CDR2 (germline): SGHRS, YFSETQ. The CDR3 DNA reads TGCGCCAGCAGCTTGGGGAGCGGGGAGACCCAGTACTTC. As protein: CASSLGSGETQYF.

The V call is TRBV13, the J call TRBJ2-2; no clear D gene. The germline V and J ends were trimmed by 2 bases and 4 bases, with 8 bases remaining between them. Germline V gene data show CDR1 as PRHDT and CDR2 as FYEKMQ (reference sequence). This CDR3 has 14 amino acids. The CDR3 DNA is TGTGCCAGCAGCTTATATTCCAGCACCGGGGAGCTGTTTTTT. It yields the protein CASSLYSSTGELFF.

The CDR3 region has the DNA TGTGCCAGCAGCCAAACAGGCTCCAACGTCCTGACTTTC. Translated: CASSQTGSNVLTF. The J gene is TRBJ2-6, the V gene TRBV7-3, with a tentative D call TRBD1 (5 bases). Trimming left V 5 bases short and J 8 bases short, with 10 bases between. Germline V gene lookup returns CDR1 SGHTA and CDR2 FQGTGA. The CDR3 has 13 amino acids.

The chain is built from TRBV5-1 and TRBJ2-2, with no clear D. Trimming took off 5 bases at V and 5 bases at J, with 13 bases between the two ends. The CDR3 contains 14 residues. From germline, CDR1 is SGHRS and CDR2 YFSETQ. CDR3 amino acids: CASRQLVGTGELFF. CDR3 sequence (DNA): TGCGCCAGCAGACAGCTAGTAGGGACCGGGGAGCTGTTTTTT.